Described below is a single T cell receptor (beta chain) sequence and its context. These data come from a study of cytomegalovirus exposure and HLA in healthy donors. Germline V gene data show CDR1 as SNHLY and CDR2 as FYNNEI. The junction had 1 base not matched to a gene; V was cut back by 8 bases and J by 5 bases. The CDR3 contains 13 residues. Primers: 60 Vbeta forward and 13 Jbeta reverse. The table came from immunoSEQ multiplex PCR; TCRdb's copy has only in-frame clones and leaves some out. Of about 180,000 clones detected, roughly 78% appear once; the ten largest clones hold approximately 2.1%. This sequence joins TRBV2 and TRBJ1-5, with 12 bases lining up with TRBD1. The receptor comes from a woman in her 30s in good health and CMV-seronegative. Sequenced input: PBMCs. The DNA for the CDR3 is TGTGCCAGCGGGACAGGGGGCTATCAGCCCCAGCATTTT. This sequence encodes CASGTGGYQPQHF. The full variable domain, rest sourced from reference TRBV2 and TRBJ1-5, is EPEVTQTPSHQVTQMGQEVILRCVPISNHLYFYWYRQILGQKVEFLVSFYNNEISEKSEIFDDQFSVERPDGSNFTLKIRSTKLEDSAMYFCASGTGGYQPQHFGDGTRLSIL.